These 28 T cell receptor beta chains were all obtained from the same sample, sequenced in a study of regulatory T cells in long-lasting Graves disease. Building of the TCR beta libraries involved iRepertoire HTBI primers and Arm-PCR of CDR3 regions. One entry per CDR3 protein results from TCRdb running MiXCR on the multiplex PCR reads. The table lists over 450,000 distinct CDR3 sequences, 20% to 25% of them singletons, with over 6% in the top ten. The time point was: persistent/refractory GD, antithyroid drugs over 5 years with positive TRAb. From RNA extracted from PBMCs, the TCR library was made. This specimen was peripheral blood mononuclear cells (PBMCs), taken when the disease was refractory, from a patient treated with antithyroid drugs. All receptors derive from a female donor with Graves disease.

This clonotype was observed a few times. The chain employs TRBV11-3 and TRBJ2-3; TRBD2 aligns across 9 bases. The trim removed 3 bases at V and 4 bases at J, leaving 5 bases unmatched. In germline, CDR1 is SGHNT, CDR2 YENEEA. The CDR3 totals 15 residues. This CDR3 reads CASSFLAGAPDTQYF. For the CDR3, the DNA is TGTGCCAGCAGCTTTTTAGCGGGAGCCCCAGATACGCAGTATTTT.

This clonotype was picked up a small number of times. This chain connects TRBV5-1 to TRBJ2-5, with D maybe TRBD1 (5 bases). Germline CDR1 and CDR2: SGHRS and YFSETQ. The CDR3 sequence is 14 residues long. The V and J ends lost 1 base and 5 bases respectively, with 12 bases between them. Here the CDR3 DNA reads TGCGCCAGCAGCTTGCGACAGCACGGGGAGACCCAGTACTTC. Translation: CASSLRQHGETQYF.

In this sample, this clonotype turned up many times. The chain combines TRBV7-3 with TRBJ1-1, with unresolved D. The V end lost 3 bases, the J end lost 5 bases, and 13 bases lay between the germline ends. CDR3 size: 14 residues. CDR1 and CDR2 (germline): SGHTA, FQGTGA. The CDR3 region is CASSFHSGGTEAFF. CDR3 in DNA: TGTGCCAGCAGCTTCCACTCTGGCGGTACTGAAGCTTTCTTT.

V and J are TRBV6-2 or TRBV6-3 and TRBJ1-1; 9 positions match TRBD1. The V gene's germline CDR1 is MNHEY and CDR2 SVGEGT. The CDR3 contains 16 residues. V trimming: 7 bases; J trimming: 0 bases; junction bases outside the gene matches: 9. For the CDR3, the DNA is TGTGCCAGCAATGATCCGGGACAGGGCATGAACACTGAAGCTTTCTTT. Protein: CASNDPGQGMNTEAFF.

In its sample, this clonotype was seen many times. This chain connects TRBV12-3 or TRBV12-4 to TRBJ1-6; D not certain. The CDR3 is 14 residues long. V lost 6 bases and J 7 bases, leaving 13 bases between the germline ends. CDR3 DNA: TGTGCCAGCAGGACGTCGTCTGACAATTCACCCCTCCACTTT. It encodes CASRTSSDNSPLHF.

Many counts were recorded for this clonotype. The chain employs TRBV7-8 and TRBJ2-2; 14 bases are shared with TRBD2. The V and J ends lost 5 bases and 7 bases, in that order; junction bases with no gene match: 6. Looked up from germline, CDR1 is SGHVS and CDR2 is FQNEAQ. The CDR3 is 16 amino acids. CDR3 region: CASSLGLAGGGGELFF. The CDR3 DNA reads as TGTGCCAGCAGCCTTGGACTAGCGGGAGGCGGCGGGGAGCTGTTTTTT.

In this sample, this clonotype turned up once. The chain uses TRBV7-2 and TRBJ2-1; D possibly corresponds to TRBD1 (5 bases). The CDR3 length is 15 residues. Germline values: CDR1 SGHTA, CDR2 FQGNSA. The V end lost 2 bases, the J end lost 3 bases, and 11 bases lay between the germline ends. The CDR3, as DNA: TGTGCCAGCAGCTTAAAAACAGGTTACTACAATGAGCAGTTCTTC. Translation: CASSLKTGYYNEQFF. Looking up the rest from reference TRBV7-2 and TRBJ2-1 gives the full variable domain: GAGVSQSPSNKVTEKGKDVELRCDPISGHTALYWYRQSLGQGLEFLIYFQGNSAPDKSGLPSDRFSAERTGGSVSTLTIQRTQQEDSAVYLCASSLKTGYYNEQFFGPGTRLTVL.

The gene calls are TRBV7-9 and TRBJ1-5; 9 nucleotides line up with TRBD1. The CDR3 loop spans 16 amino acids. In germline, CDR1 is SEHNR, CDR2 FQNEAQ (reference sequence). V gave up 2 bases and J gave up 6 bases; unmatched junction bases: 8. Here the CDR3 DNA reads TGTGCCAGCAGCTTATGGGGGGACAGGGCGGTTCAGCCCCAGCATTTT. Encoded protein: CASSLWGDRAVQPQHF.

This clonotype was seen a handful of times. V usage is TRBV20-1 and J usage is TRBJ1-3; possible D gene TRBD1, 6 bases. The CDR3 covers 15 residues. Per germline, CDR1 DFQATT and CDR2 SNEGSKA (reference sequence). V lost 6 bases to trimming and J lost 0 bases, with 15 bases between them. CDR3 loop: CSALGQRSSGNTIYF. The DNA of the CDR3 is TGCAGTGCCCTTGGACAGAGGAGCTCTGGAAACACCATATATTTT.

This clonotype was seen a few times. This chain uses TRBV20-1 with TRBJ2-3; 7 nucleotides line up with TRBD2. In germline, CDR1 is DFQATT, CDR2 SNEGSKA (reference sequence). Trimming removed 2 bases from V and 6 bases from J; junction bases left unmatched: 17. This CDR3 comprises 17 residues. The CDR3 sequence is CSARPGGSGAEADTQYF. DNA of the CDR3: TGCAGTGCTAGACCTGGGGGGAGCGGGGCGGAGGCGGATACGCAGTATTTT.

The gene calls are TRBV6-2 or TRBV6-3 and TRBJ2-5; the D gene could be TRBD1 or TRBD2 (5 bases each). This CDR3 is built from 15 residues. Germline lookup yields CDR1 MNHEY and CDR2 SVGEGT. V was pared by 5 bases and J by 2 bases, with 15 bases between. CDR3 coding DNA: TGTGCCAGCAGTACCGGGGCCGATCTACAAGAGACCCAGTACTTC. This translates into CASSTGADLQETQYF.

There are many counts of this clonotype. This chain uses TRBV28 with TRBJ2-7; no clear D. Trimming cost V 3 bases and J 3 bases, with 6 bases left between them. Germline values: CDR1 MDHEN, CDR2 SYDVKM. The CDR3 sequence is 12 residues long. CDR3 sequence: CASSFGLYEQYF. For the CDR3, the DNA is TGTGCCAGCAGTTTTGGTCTCTACGAGCAGTACTTC.

This clonotype was observed a few times. The chain joins TRBV29-1 to TRBJ1-5; 8 nucleotides align to TRBD1. The CDR3 is made up of 13 amino acids. V shed 5 bases, J shed 5 bases, and the junction held 5 bases outside the gene matches. CDR1 is SQVTM and CDR2 is ANQGSEA in the germline V gene. The CDR3 sequence is CSVCETGDQPQHF. In DNA form, the CDR3 reads TGCAGCGTTTGCGAGACAGGGGATCAGCCCCAGCATTTT.

This clonotype occurred many times. CDR3 sequence reads: CASYDRPYEQYF. CDR3 nucleotide sequence: TGTGCCAGCTATGACCGGCCCTACGAGCAGTACTTC. This chain joins TRBV28 and TRBJ2-7; D not resolved. Per germline, CDR1 MDHEN and CDR2 SYDVKM. V lost 8 bases to trimming and J lost 2 bases, with 10 bases between them. The CDR3 sequence is 12 residues long.

The gene calls are TRBV27 and TRBJ1-2; D perhaps matches TRBD1 (5 bases). V was pared by 3 bases and J by 2 bases, with 10 bases between. Germline loops: CDR1 MNHEY, CDR2 SMNVEV (reference sequence). The CDR3 is made up of 14 amino acids. CDR3 nucleotide sequence: TGTGCCAGCAGTTTTGTGGGGGGAAACTATGGCTACACCTTC. Translating it yields CASSFVGGNYGYTF.

The chain combines TRBV11-2 with TRBJ2-2, with TRBD1 identical over 8 bases. CDR3 size: 16 residues. Germline trimming cut 4 bases from V and 5 bases from J; bases unmatched to any gene: 9. In germline, CDR1 is SGHAT, CDR2 FQNNGV. The CDR3 is CASSYRQGIGTGELFF. Here the CDR3 DNA reads TGTGCCAGCAGCTACCGACAGGGGATCGGTACCGGGGAGCTGTTTTTT.

This clonotype showed up just a few times. The V gene is TRBV7-9, the J gene TRBJ2-5; D is possibly TRBD1 (5 bases). V lost 4 bases to trimming and J lost 3 bases, with 9 bases between them. The CDR3 spans 13 residues. The germline V gene encodes CDR1 SEHNR and CDR2 FQNEAQ (reference sequence). The CDR3 DNA sequence: TGTGCCAGCAGCTCTTCGACAGAAGAGACCCAGTACTTC. As protein: CASSSSTEETQYF.

The chain recombines TRBV10-3 with TRBJ1-5, with unresolved D. V lost 4 bases, J lost 0 bases, and 7 bases lay in between. This CDR3 has 14 residues. CDR1 is ENHRY and CDR2 is SYGVKD in the germline V gene. CDR3 sequence (DNA): TGTGCCATCAGTGCCCAGGTTAGCAATCAGCCCCAGCATTTT. As protein: CAISAQVSNQPQHF.

This clonotype was counted at least ten times. The chain couples TRBV2 to TRBJ1-6, with TRBD1 as a possible D gene (6 bases). This CDR3 has 14 amino acids. V was pared by 5 bases and J by 10 bases, with 15 bases between. Germline V CDR1 and CDR2: SNHLY, FYNNEI. The CDR3 region has the DNA TGTGCCAGCAGTTGGGACAACAACGGGTCACCCCTCCACTTT. Amino acid sequence: CASSWDNNGSPLHF. The whole variable domain, remainder taken from reference TRBV2 and TRBJ1-6, is EPEVTQTPSHQVTQMGQEVILRCVPISNHLYFYWYRQILGQKVEFLVSFYNNEISEKSEIFDDQFSVERPDGSNFTLKIRSTKLEDSAMYFCASSWDNNGSPLHFGNGTRLTVT.

The rearrangement joins TRBV30 to TRBJ2-7; TRBD1 aligns across 7 bases. Germline V gene data show CDR1 as GTSNPN and CDR2 as SVGIG (reference sequence). The CDR3 length is 12 residues. V was clipped by 4 bases and J by 1 base; unmatched bases: 1. In DNA form, the CDR3 reads TGTGCCTGGACAGGGGGATCCTACGAGCAGTACTTC. It encodes CAWTGGSYEQYF. Drawing the rest from reference TRBV30 and TRBJ2-7, the complete variable domain is SQTIHQWPATLVQPVGSPLSLECTVEGTSNPNLYWYRQAAGRGLQLLFYSVGIGQISSEVPQNLSASRPQDRQFILSSKKLLLSDSGFYLCAWTGGSYEQYFGPGTRLTVT.

There are many counts of this clonotype. This chain joins TRBV28 and TRBJ2-7; D perhaps matches TRBD2 (5 bases). This CDR3 spans 17 amino acids. Per the germline V gene, CDR1 is MDHEN and CDR2 is SYDVKM. Trimming took off 4 bases at V and 0 bases at J, with 19 bases between the two ends. This chain's CDR3 is CASSSLTDWRSSYEQYF. CDR3 sequence (DNA): TGTGCCAGCAGTTCCCTCACCGACTGGAGGAGCTCCTACGAGCAGTACTTC.

Turning to this clonotype: A read error may be the cause here, since a much bigger clone is one base away. The genes are TRBV7-6 and TRBJ1-5; D perhaps matches TRBD1 (5 bases). The CDR3 loop spans 14 amino acids. The ends were cut back, 4 bases at V and 0 bases at J, with 7 bases in the middle. Germline loops: CDR1 SGHVS, CDR2 FNYEAQ. As DNA, the CDR3 is TGTGCCAGCAGCTCAGGGTCTAGCAATCAGCCCCAGCATTTT. The encoded protein is CASSSGSSNQPQHF.

This clonotype has just a few counts. This rearrangement joins TRBV28 to TRBJ2-2; D ambiguous. CDR1 is MDHEN, CDR2 SYDVKM, per germline. The CDR3 loop spans 12 amino acids. V dropped 6 bases and J dropped 8 bases, with 10 bases sitting between them. The CDR3 loop reads CASSTLPGELFF. CDR3 DNA: TGTGCCAGCAGCACCCTCCCAGGGGAGCTGTTTTTT.

The chain is built from TRBV19 and TRBJ2-6, with D maybe TRBD1 (6 bases). V was clipped by 7 bases and J by 2 bases, with 9 bases between them. CDR1 is LNHDA and CDR2 is SQIVND in the germline V gene (reference sequence). The CDR3 totals 14 residues. The CDR3 DNA follows: TGTGCCAGTATGGGACAAGCTGGGGCCAACGTCCTGACTTTC. Its protein product is CASMGQAGANVLTF.

Remarks on this clonotype: Germline is not matched at one junction end, which may reflect a read error. V gene TRBV27 combines with J gene TRBJ1-3; D is undetermined. The CDR3 has 13 residues. The germline V gene has CDR1 MNHEY and CDR2 SMNVEV (reference sequence). CDR3 sequence reads: CTSSLSYGNTIYF. The CDR3 DNA reads as TGTACCAGCAGTTTAAGTTATGGAAACACCATATATTTT.

This clonotype was recorded at least ten times. This CDR3 reads CASSLLRETPYEQYF. The CDR3 DNA follows: TGTGCCAGCAGTTTGTTGCGGGAGACGCCCTACGAGCAGTACTTC. The chain joins TRBV28 to TRBJ2-7, with 7 bases matching TRBD2. From germline, CDR1 is MDHEN and CDR2 SYDVKM. This CDR3 spans 15 amino acids. Unmatched junction bases numbered 7, after V lost 3 bases and J lost 2 bases.

The chain carries TRBV29-1 and TRBJ2-4; 9 nucleotides match TRBD1. Per the germline V gene, CDR1 is SQVTM and CDR2 is ANQGSEA. The CDR3 length is 14 residues. J was trimmed by 4 bases and V by 4 bases; bases with no gene match: 5. Here the CDR3 reads CSVADRGGKNIQYF. For the CDR3, the DNA is TGCAGCGTTGCAGACAGGGGGGGGAAAAACATTCAGTACTTC.

The chain carries TRBV14 and TRBJ2-7; D is uncertain. In germline, CDR1 is SGHDN, CDR2 FVKESK. The CDR3 has 13 amino acids. V lost 1 base, J lost 1 base, and 5 bases lay in between. This chain's CDR3 is CASSQARSYEQYF. CDR3 bases: TGTGCCAGCAGCCAAGCCAGATCCTACGAGCAGTACTTC. Combining the CDR3 with reference TRBV14 and TRBJ2-7 gives the whole variable domain EAGVTQFPSHSVIEKGQTVTLRCDPISGHDNLYWYRRVMGKEIKFLLHFVKESKQDESGMPNNRFLAERTGGTYSTLKVQPAELEDSGVYFCASSQARSYEQYFGPGTRLTVT.